Listed below are T cell receptor beta chains from one sample, sequenced in a study of T cells in pancreatic ductal adenocarcinoma. Assay: immunoSEQ multiplex PCR; the TCRdb copy retains only in-frame clones and omits some. The data show about 30,000 clones, 90% to 95% seen once. Sequencing used PBMCs. These receptors originate from a human donor with pancreatic ductal adenocarcinoma. Each CDR3 is given with its conserved first and last residue. A D gene is named only where the DNA matches it firmly. The listing skips clone size in some rows; elsewhere it reads once, few, many or a size class.

abundance | d_gene | j_gene | v_gene | CDR3aa | CDR3nt
- | TRBD2 | TRBJ2-3 | TRBV27 | CASSLGLAGNTDTQYF | TGTGCCAGCAGTTTAGGACTAGCGGGAAACACAGATACGCAGTATTTT
- | TRBD2 | TRBJ2-7 | TRBV5-6 | CASSAVGGGTQYF | TGTGCCAGCAGCGCCGTTGGGGGAGGGACGCAGTACTTC
- | TRBD1 | TRBJ2-1 | TRBV2 | CASSKQGATRDNEQFF | TGTGCCAGCAGTAAACAGGGGGCCACTAGGGACAATGAGCAGTTCTTC
- | - | TRBJ2-3 | TRBV14 | CASSHSAGVADTQYF | TGTGCCAGCAGCCATTCCGCAGGGGTAGCAGATACGCAGTATTTT
- | - | TRBJ2-7 | TRBV2 | CASSPNLEQYF | TGTGCCAGTAGCCCGAATTTAGAGCAGTACTTC
- | TRBD2 | TRBJ2-7 | TRBV6-1 | CASSDPGTSRYEQYF | TGTGCCAGCAGTGACCCCGGGACTAGCAGGTACGAGCAGTACTTC
- | - | TRBJ1-1 | TRBV7-9 | CASSYNRNTEAFF | TGTGCCAGCAGCTACAACCGGAACACTGAAGCTTTCTTT
- | - | TRBJ1-3 | TRBV4-2 | CASSQDGRGASGNTIYF | TGTGCCAGCAGCCAAGATGGTAGGGGGGCCTCCGGAAACACCATATATTTT
- | TRBD1 | TRBJ2-1 | TRBV6-1 | CASSEGQGSYNEQFF | TGTGCCAGCAGTGAAGGACAGGGGTCCTACAATGAGCAGTTCTTC
- | TRBD2 | TRBJ2-1 | TRBV5-6 | CASSPGGGSYNEQFF | TGTGCCAGCAGCCCTGGGGGGGGCTCCTACAATGAGCAGTTCTTC
once | - | TRBJ1-2 | TRBV10-3 | CAISPRVSSYGYTF | TGTGCCATCAGCCCCAGGGTCTCTAGCTATGGCTACACCTTC
- | TRBD2 | TRBJ2-5 | TRBV14 | CASSRLAGGAETQYF | TGTGCCAGCAGCCGACTAGCGGGAGGTGCAGAGACCCAGTACTTC
- | - | TRBJ2-1 | TRBV7-9 | CASSLVSQPRGSYNEQFF | TGTGCCAGCAGCTTAGTCTCACAGCCCCGGGGCTCCTACAATGAGCAGTTCTTC
- | TRBD2 | TRBJ2-3 | TRBV19 | CASSIGPGTGGDTQYF | TGTGCCAGTAGTATAGGTCCCGGGACGGGGGGAGATACGCAGTATTTT
- | TRBD2 | TRBJ2-7 | TRBV19 | CASSIVPAGTSGRSHEQYF | TGTGCCAGTAGTATAGTACCCGCCGGGACTAGCGGGAGATCCCACGAGCAGTACTTC
- | TRBD1 | TRBJ2-5 | TRBV6-5 | CASSGQQGRRETQYF | TGTGCCAGCAGTGGACAACAGGGGCGAAGGGAGACCCAGTACTTC
- | - | TRBJ1-3 | TRBV18 | CASSSNQGSGNTIYF | TGTGCCAGCTCATCGAATCAGGGCTCAGGAAACACCATATATTTT
- | - | TRBJ1-4 | TRBV28 | CASNKQMGLGLFF | TGTGCCAGCAACAAACAAATGGGGTTGGGTCTGTTTTTT
once | - | TRBJ2-7 | TRBV19 | CASSIGLQNYEQYF | TGTGCCAGTAGTATTGGACTCCAAAACTACGAGCAGTACTTC
- | TRBD2 | TRBJ2-2 | TRBV28 | CASFRTSGSGGTGELFF | TGTGCCAGCTTTCGGACTAGCGGGAGCGGGGGCACCGGGGAGCTGTTTTTT